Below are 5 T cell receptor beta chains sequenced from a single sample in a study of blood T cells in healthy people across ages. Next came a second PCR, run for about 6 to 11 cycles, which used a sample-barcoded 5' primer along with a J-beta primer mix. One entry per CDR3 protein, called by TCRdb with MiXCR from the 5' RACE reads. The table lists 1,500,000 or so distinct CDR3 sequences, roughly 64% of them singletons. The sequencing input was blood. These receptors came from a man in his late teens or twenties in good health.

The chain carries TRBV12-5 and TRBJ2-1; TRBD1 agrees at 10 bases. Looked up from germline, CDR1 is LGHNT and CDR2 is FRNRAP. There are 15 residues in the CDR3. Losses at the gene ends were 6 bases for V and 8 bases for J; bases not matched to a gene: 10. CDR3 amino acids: CASGVGQGRIDEQFF. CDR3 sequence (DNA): TGTGCTAGTGGCGTGGGACAGGGGAGGATAGATGAGCAGTTCTTC.

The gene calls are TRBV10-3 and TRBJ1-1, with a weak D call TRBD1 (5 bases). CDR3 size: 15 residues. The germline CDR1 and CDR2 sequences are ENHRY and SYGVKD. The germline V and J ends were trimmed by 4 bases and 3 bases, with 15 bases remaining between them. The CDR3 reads CAISGADIGDTEAFF. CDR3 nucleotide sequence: TGTGCCATCAGTGGGGCGGACATTGGGGACACTGAAGCTTTCTTT.

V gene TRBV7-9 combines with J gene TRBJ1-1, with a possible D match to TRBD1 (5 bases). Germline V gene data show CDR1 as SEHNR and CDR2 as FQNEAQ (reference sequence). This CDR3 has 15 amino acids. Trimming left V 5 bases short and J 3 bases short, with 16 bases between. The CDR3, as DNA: TGTGCCAGCAGCCCGGGGACCGGCCCTGACACTGAAGCTTTCTTT. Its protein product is CASSPGTGPDTEAFF.

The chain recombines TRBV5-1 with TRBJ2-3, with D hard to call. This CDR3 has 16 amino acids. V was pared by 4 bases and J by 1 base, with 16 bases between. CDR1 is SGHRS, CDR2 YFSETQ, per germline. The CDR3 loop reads CASSHVVSPGTDTQYF. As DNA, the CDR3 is TGCGCCAGCAGCCACGTTGTTTCTCCGGGCACAGATACGCAGTATTTT.

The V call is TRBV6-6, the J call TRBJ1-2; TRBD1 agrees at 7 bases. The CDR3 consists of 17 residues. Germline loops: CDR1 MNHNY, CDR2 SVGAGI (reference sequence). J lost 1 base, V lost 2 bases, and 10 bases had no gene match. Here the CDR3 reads CASSYGGGAKNNYGYTF. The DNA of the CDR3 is TGTGCCAGCAGTTACGGAGGGGGCGCGAAGAATAACTATGGCTACACCTTC.